Listed below are T cell receptor beta chains from one sample, sequenced in a study of OX40 agonist ivuxolimab in advanced cancers. The repertoire was sequenced with immunoSEQ multiplex PCR; TCRdb's copy has only in-frame clones and lacks some. The table lists 35,000 to 50,000 clones, nearly 90% of them singletons. The specimen comprised CD4+ or CD8+ T cells sorted from blood, sampled in a trial of the OX40 agonist ivuxolimab. The receptors come from an adult with an advanced solid tumor such as melanoma, head and neck, liver or kidney cancer. Each CDR3 is given with its conserved first and last residue. A D gene is named only where the DNA matches it firmly. The size entry is marked missing in some rows and otherwise reads once, few, many or a size class.

TRBJ1-3 NA NA TRBV4-1 TGCGCCAGCAGCCAAGGATCAGGGGACGGAAACACCATATATTTT CASSQGSGDGNTIYF
TRBJ1-5 NA NA TRBV14 TGTGCCAGCAGCCCGGGGGTTAATGGACCCCAGCATTTT CASSPGVNGPQHF
TRBJ2-7 TRBD1 NA TRBV28 TGTGCCAGCAGTTTATTCCGAGGGACAGGGGGCTTTGAGCAGTACTTC CASSLFRGTGGFEQYF
TRBJ2-5 NA NA TRBV9 TGTGCCAGCAGCGTAGAAGGGTTGATACAAGAGACCCAGTACTTC CASSVEGLIQETQYF
TRBJ1-2 NA NA TRBV27 TGTGCCAGCAGTTCGGACGGGAATGGCTACACCTTC CASSSDGNGYTF
TRBJ2-5 NA NA TRBV30 TGTGCCTGGAGTGTTGGGTTGGGGGAAGAGACCCAGTACTTC CAWSVGLGEETQYF
TRBJ2-1 NA once TRBV7-9 TGTGCCAGCAGCGACCGGGGCTACAATGAGCAGTTCTTC CASSDRGYNEQFF
TRBJ1-2 TRBD1 NA TRBV11-1 TGTGCCAGCAGTAAAGGGACAGATGGCTACACCTTC CASSKGTDGYTF
TRBJ2-1 NA once TRBV6-6 TGTGCCAGCAGCCCCTCCTCCCATGAGCAGTTCTTC CASSPSSHEQFF
TRBJ1-3 NA NA TRBV29-1 TGCAGCGGCATGGGGGCCAGGTGCTCTGGAAACACCATATATTTT CSGMGARCSGNTIYF
TRBJ1-6 TRBD1 NA TRBV10-1 TGCGCCAGCAGCCCCGGACAGGGGAATTCACCCCTCCACTTT CASSPGQGNSPLHF
TRBJ2-7 TRBD1 NA TRBV6-1 TGTGCCAGCAGTGCCGGGACAGGGGGCTACGAGCAGTACTTC CASSAGTGGYEQYF
TRBJ2-3 TRBD1 NA TRBV28 TGTGCCAGCAGTTCGGACAGGGTTACAGATACGCAGTATTTT CASSSDRVTDTQYF
TRBJ2-2 NA NA TRBV4-2 TGTGCCAGCAGCCAACTTTCGATGCTGGGCGCCGGGGAGCTGTTTTTT CASSQLSMLGAGELFF
TRBJ2-3 TRBD2 NA TRBV7-2 TGTGCCAGCAGCTTAGTAGCGGGGGTATCAGATACGCAGTATTTT CASSLVAGVSDTQYF
TRBJ2-3 TRBD2 NA TRBV13 TGTGCCAGCAGCATCGGGGGGGCTCTGGAGGTTGTTGGCACAGATACGCAGTATTTT CASSIGGALEVVGTDTQYF
TRBJ2-1 NA NA TRBV7-9 TGTGCCAGCAGCTCTCTCGTGGAGGAGCAGTTCTTC CASSSLVEEQFF
TRBJ1-2 NA NA TRBV5-6 TGTGCCAGCAGATCGTCCGGGAACTATGGCTACACCTTC CASRSSGNYGYTF
TRBJ2-1 NA NA TRBV13 TGTGCCAGCAGGACCCAGGGGGGGAAATCCTACAATGAGCAGTTCTTC CASRTQGGKSYNEQFF
TRBJ2-7 NA NA TRBV7-6 TGTGCCAGCAGCTTTGGGTCCAGCTCCTACGAGCAGTACTTC CASSFGSSSYEQYF
TRBJ2-5 TRBD2 NA TRBV28 TGTGCCAGCAGTTTGGGGGGGAACCCGACGGAGACCCAGTACTTC CASSLGGNPTETQYF
TRBJ1-4 NA NA TRBV6-6 TGTGCCAGCAGTTACTGGGGGCCCGGGGCGAGGGAAAAACTGTTTTTT CASSYWGPGAREKLFF
TRBJ1-2 NA NA TRBV4-3 TGCGCCAGCAGCCAAGATATGGCGGTCTATGGCTACACCTTC CASSQDMAVYGYTF
TRBJ2-2 TRBD1 NA TRBV7-9 TGTGCCAGCAGCCCGACAGGGATATACACCGGGGAGCTGTTTTTT CASSPTGIYTGELFF
TRBJ2-7 TRBD1 NA TRBV6-6 TGTGCCAGCAGTGGTGGGACAGCCCTCGAGCAGTACTTC CASSGGTALEQYF
TRBJ2-1 NA NA TRBV4-2 TGTGCCAGCAGCCAAGAAGTGGCAGGTCAGGACGAGCAGTTCTTC CASSQEVAGQDEQFF
TRBJ1-2 NA NA TRBV4-1 TGCGCCAGCAGCCCTAGGGAAGGGGGAAGCGGCTATGGCTACACCTTC CASSPREGGSGYGYTF
TRBJ1-1 NA few TRBV11-3 TGTGCCAGCAGCTTAGTCACAACCACTGAAGCTTTCTTT CASSLVTTTEAFF
TRBJ1-5 NA few TRBV6-5 TGTGCCAGCAGTTATTCAGGGGGCAATCAGCCCCAGCATTTT CASSYSGGNQPQHF
TRBJ2-1 NA NA TRBV28 TGTGCCAGCGAGGGGGGAGCGGGGAACTACAATGAGCAGTTCTTC CASEGGAGNYNEQFF
TRBJ2-2 TRBD2 NA TRBV11-2 TGTGCCAGCAGCTTCCTAGCCGGACTAGCGGGACACACCGGGGAGCTGTTTTTT CASSFLAGLAGHTGELFF
TRBJ2-5 TRBD1 NA TRBV5-5 TGTGCCAGCAGCTCCGGGACAGAGGGCCAAGAGACCCAGTACTTC CASSSGTEGQETQYF
TRBJ1-2 NA NA TRBV29-1 TGCAGCGTTGATTGGGGTAGCTATGGCTACACCTTC CSVDWGSYGYTF
TRBJ2-5 TRBD1 NA TRBV18 TGTGCCAGCTCGCCCGGGACAGGGGTTGTGGAGACCCAGTACTTC CASSPGTGVVETQYF
TRBJ1-2 NA NA TRBV5-5 TGTGCCAGCAGCCCGGACAGAGTACCTTCAAACTATGGCTACACCTTC CASSPDRVPSNYGYTF
TRBJ1-4 NA NA TRBV27 TGTGCCAGCAGTTTATGGGGGCGCAGTAATGAAAAACTGTTTTTT CASSLWGRSNEKLFF
TRBJ2-5 TRBD2 NA TRBV28 TGTGCCAGCAGCCCTCAACTAGCGGTAGAGACCCAGTACTTC CASSPQLAVETQYF
TRBJ2-1 NA NA TRBV9 TGTGCCAGCAGCGTAGACCCGCAGGTGAGCTCCTACAATGAGCAGTTCTTC CASSVDPQVSSYNEQFF
TRBJ2-7 NA NA TRBV29-1 TGCAGCGTTGTCGGGCGGACCTACGAGCAGTACTTC CSVVGRTYEQYF
TRBJ1-3 NA NA TRBV6-5 TGTGCCAGCAGCCGGACGGATCAATCGGACACCATATATTTT CASSRTDQSDTIYF
TRBJ2-4 TRBD1 NA TRBV29-1 TGCAGCTTTTACAGGGGAAACATTCAGTACTTC CSFYRGNIQYF
TRBJ2-2 NA NA TRBV11-2 TGTGCCAGCAGCCTAGACAGTTATAGAGCGAACACCGGGGAGCTGTTTTTT CASSLDSYRANTGELFF
TRBJ1-1 NA NA TRBV9 TGTGCCAGCAGCCTAACCGGGTGGGACACTGAAGCTTTCTTT CASSLTGWDTEAFF
TRBJ1-1 NA once TRBV11-2 TGTGCCAGCAGCTTAGGAGGGGGGCACTTGATGAACACTGAAGCTTTCTTT CASSLGGGHLMNTEAFF
TRBJ1-3 NA NA TRBV4-3 TGCGCCAGCAGCCAAGATCGAAGCTCTGGAAACACCATATATTTT CASSQDRSSGNTIYF
TRBJ2-7 NA NA TRBV30 TGTGCCTGGAGCGACCGGGACCAAATCACCTACGAGCAGTACTTC CAWSDRDQITYEQYF
TRBJ2-3 TRBD2 NA TRBV10-2 TGCGCCAGCAGTGATCCGGCTAGCGGGGGTCTAACAGATACGCAGTATTTT CASSDPASGGLTDTQYF
TRBJ2-2 NA NA TRBV4-1 TGCGCCAGCAGCCAAGAGAGGGTCGTACTGAACACCGGGGAGCTGTTTTTT CASSQERVVLNTGELFF
TRBJ2-2 NA NA TRBV6-5 TGTGCCAGCAGTAGACAGCGAGCGGGCGGGGAGCTGTTTTTT CASSRQRAGGELFF
TRBJ1-6 NA NA TRBV5-4 TGTGCCAGCAGCTTGGGGTCTCCGGATTCACCCCTCCACTTT CASSLGSPDSPLHF
TRBJ1-5 NA NA TRBV28 TGTGCCAGCAGTTTTCTTAGTCGGAGCAATCAGCCCCAGCATTTT CASSFLSRSNQPQHF
TRBJ1-4 NA NA TRBV6-6 TGTGCCAGCAGTTACGATGCAGGGAGGAAGGATGAAAAACTGTTTTTT CASSYDAGRKDEKLFF
TRBJ1-1 NA NA TRBV4-1 TGCGCCAGCAGCCAAGATGAGGATGAGGCTTTCTTT CASSQDEDEAFF
TRBJ2-3 NA once TRBV9 TGTGCCAGCAGCGACGCCCCCGCCACAAGCACAGATACGCAGTATTTT CASSDAPATSTDTQYF